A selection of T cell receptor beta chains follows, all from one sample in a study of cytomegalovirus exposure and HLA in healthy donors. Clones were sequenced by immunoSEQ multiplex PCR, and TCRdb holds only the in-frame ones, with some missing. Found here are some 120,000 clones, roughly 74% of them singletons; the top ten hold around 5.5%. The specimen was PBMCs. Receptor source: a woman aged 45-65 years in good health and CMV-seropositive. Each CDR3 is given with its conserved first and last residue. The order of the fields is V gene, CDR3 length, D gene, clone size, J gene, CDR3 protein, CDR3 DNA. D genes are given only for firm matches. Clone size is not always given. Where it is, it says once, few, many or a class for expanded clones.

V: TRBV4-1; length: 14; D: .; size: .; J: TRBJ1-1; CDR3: CASSQAETGTEAFF; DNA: TGCGCCAGCAGCCAAGCTGAGACAGGCACTGAAGCTTTCTTT
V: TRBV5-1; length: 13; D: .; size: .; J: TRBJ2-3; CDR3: CASSGSLTDTQYF; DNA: TGCGCCAGCAGCGGCAGTCTCACAGATACGCAGTATTTT
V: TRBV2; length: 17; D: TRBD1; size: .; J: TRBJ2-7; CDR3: CASSEALPQGATYEQYF; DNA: TGTGCCAGCAGTGAAGCGCTCCCCCAGGGGGCAACCTACGAGCAGTACTTC
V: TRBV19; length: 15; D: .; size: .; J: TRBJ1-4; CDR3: CASRLGGPTDEKLFF; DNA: TGTGCCAGTAGGTTGGGAGGGCCGACGGATGAAAAACTGTTTTTT
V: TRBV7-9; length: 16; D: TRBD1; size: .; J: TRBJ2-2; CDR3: CASTPPGTENTGELFF; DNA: TGTGCCAGCACCCCGCCGGGGACAGAGAACACCGGGGAGCTGTTTTTT
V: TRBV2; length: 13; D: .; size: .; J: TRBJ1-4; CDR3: CASSEDYLEKLFF; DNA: TGTGCCAGCAGTGAAGACTACCTTGAAAAACTGTTTTTT
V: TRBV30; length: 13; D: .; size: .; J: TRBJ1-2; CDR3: CAWTNDRFYGYTF; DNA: TGTGCCTGGACGAACGACAGATTCTATGGCTACACCTTC
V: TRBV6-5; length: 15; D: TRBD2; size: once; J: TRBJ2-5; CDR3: CASRLAGATRETQYF; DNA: TGTGCCAGCAGGCTAGCGGGGGCCACTAGAGAGACCCAGTACTTC
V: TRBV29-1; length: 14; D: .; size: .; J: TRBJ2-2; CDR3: CSVEGGYGVGELFF; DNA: TGCAGCGTTGAAGGAGGCTATGGCGTGGGGGAGCTGTTTTTT
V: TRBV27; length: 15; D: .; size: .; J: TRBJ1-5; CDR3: CASSLSPGFNQPQHF; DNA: TGTGCCAGCAGTTTATCGCCAGGGTTCAATCAGCCCCAGCATTTT
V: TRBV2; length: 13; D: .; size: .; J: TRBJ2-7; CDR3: CASTKDQGHEQYF; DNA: TGTGCCAGCACTAAGGATCAGGGGCACGAGCAGTACTTC
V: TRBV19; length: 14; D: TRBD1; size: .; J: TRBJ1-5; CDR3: CASTGGPLNQPQHF; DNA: TGTGCCAGCACAGGGGGGCCCCTTAATCAGCCCCAGCATTTT
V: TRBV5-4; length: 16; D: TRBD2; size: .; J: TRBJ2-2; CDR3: CASSGTTGKLGGELFF; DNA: TGTGCCAGCAGCGGGACTACAGGAAAATTGGGCGGGGAGCTGTTTTTT
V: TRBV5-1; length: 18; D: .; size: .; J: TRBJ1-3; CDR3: CASSFSETHLSSGNTIYF; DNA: TGCGCCAGCAGCTTTAGTGAGACACATCTTTCGTCTGGAAACACCATATATTTT
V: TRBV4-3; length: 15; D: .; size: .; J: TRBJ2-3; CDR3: CASSQGGQFTDTQYF; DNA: TGCGCCAGCAGCCAAGGGGGGCAATTCACAGATACGCAGTATTTT
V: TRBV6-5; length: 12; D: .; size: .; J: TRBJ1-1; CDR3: CASRNGQGEAFF; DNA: TGTGCCAGCAGAAACGGGCAGGGCGAAGCTTTCTTT
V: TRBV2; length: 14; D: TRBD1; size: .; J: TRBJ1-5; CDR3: CASSAPGGNQPQHF; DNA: TGTGCCAGCAGTGCCCCAGGGGGCAACCAGCCCCAGCATTTT
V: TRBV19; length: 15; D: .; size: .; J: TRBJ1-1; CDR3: CASSIILLGGTEAFF; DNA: TGTGCCAGTAGTATAATATTGTTGGGGGGCACTGAAGCTTTCTTT
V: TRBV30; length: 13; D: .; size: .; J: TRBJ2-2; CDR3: CAWRATNTGELFF; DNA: TGTGCCTGGAGGGCAACGAACACCGGGGAGCTGTTTTTT
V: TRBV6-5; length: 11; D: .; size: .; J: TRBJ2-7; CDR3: CASTGGYEQYF; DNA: TGTGCCAGCACCGGAGGCTACGAGCAGTACTTC
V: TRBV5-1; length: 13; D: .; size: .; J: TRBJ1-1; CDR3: CASSVLGGAEAFF; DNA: TGCGCCAGCAGCGTCTTAGGTGGAGCTGAAGCTTTCTTT
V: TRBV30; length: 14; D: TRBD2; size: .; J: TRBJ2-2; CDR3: CAWSRTSGIGELFF; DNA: TGTGCCTGGAGTCGGACTAGCGGGATCGGGGAGCTGTTTTTT
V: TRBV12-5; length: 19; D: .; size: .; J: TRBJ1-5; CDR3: CASGLRSPDRFTFNQPQHF; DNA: TGTGCTAGTGGTTTGCGGTCCCCCGACAGGTTCACTTTCAATCAGCCCCAGCATTTT
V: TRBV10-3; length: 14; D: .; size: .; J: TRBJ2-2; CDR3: CAIPRTVNTGELFF; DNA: TGTGCCATACCCAGGACAGTCAACACCGGGGAGCTGTTTTTT
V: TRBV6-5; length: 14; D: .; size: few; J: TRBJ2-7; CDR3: CASRTTGATYEQYF; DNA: TGTGCCAGCAGAACGACAGGTGCCACCTACGAGCAGTACTTC
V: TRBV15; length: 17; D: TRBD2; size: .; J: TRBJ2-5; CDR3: CATSRASSSGSQETQYF; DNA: TGTGCCACCAGCAGAGCCTCGTCTAGCGGCAGCCAAGAGACCCAGTACTTC
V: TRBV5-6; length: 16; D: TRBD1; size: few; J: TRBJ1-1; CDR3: CASSSRQGTMNTEAFF; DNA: TGTGCCAGCAGCTCTCGACAGGGAACCATGAACACTGAAGCTTTCTTT
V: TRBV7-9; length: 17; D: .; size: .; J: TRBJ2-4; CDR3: CSSSLALSGLAKNIQYF; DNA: TGTTCCAGCAGCTTAGCGCTCTCAGGACTAGCCAAAAACATTCAGTACTTC
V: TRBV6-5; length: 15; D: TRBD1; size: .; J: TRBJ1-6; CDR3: CASSYFRQGDSPLHF; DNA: TGTGCCAGCAGTTACTTTAGACAGGGCGATTCACCCCTCCACTTT
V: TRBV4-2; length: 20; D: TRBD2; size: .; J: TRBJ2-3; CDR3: CASSQDLSLAGGPLPDTQYF; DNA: TGTGCCAGCAGCCAAGATCTGTCCCTAGCGGGGGGGCCCCTCCCAGATACGCAGTATTTT
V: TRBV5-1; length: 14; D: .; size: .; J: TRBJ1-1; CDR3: CASSLALGSAEAFF; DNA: TGCGCCAGCAGCTTGGCCCTGGGTAGCGCTGAAGCTTTCTTT
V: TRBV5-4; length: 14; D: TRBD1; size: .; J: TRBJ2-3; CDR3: CASSRDSPTDTQYF; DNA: TGTGCCAGCAGTCGGGACAGCCCCACGGATACGCAGTATTTT
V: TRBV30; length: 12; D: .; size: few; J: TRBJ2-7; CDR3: CAWSEQVGEQYF; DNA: TGTGCCTGGAGTGAACAGGTTGGGGAGCAGTACTTC
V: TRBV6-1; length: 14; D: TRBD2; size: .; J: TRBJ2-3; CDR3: CASRGGTSGGSQYF; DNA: TGTGCCAGCAGGGGCGGGACTAGCGGGGGGTCGCAGTATTTT
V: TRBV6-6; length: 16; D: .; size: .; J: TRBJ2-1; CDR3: CASSSLRDSTYNEQFF; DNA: TGTGCCAGCAGTTCACTCCGGGACTCGACGTACAATGAGCAGTTCTTC